This TCR beta chain emerged from a study of human T cells and chemical hapten exposure. This CDR3 has 14 amino acids. Deletions cut 5 bases from V and 0 bases from J, with 11 bases between. Germline CDR1 and CDR2: MNHNS and SASEGT. This clonotype was recorded at least ten times. Described time point: pre-sensitization, week 0. Treatment described: therapeutic diphenylcyclopropenone sensitization with weekly scalp DPC. Methods used by the authors: There were a median of around 96,000 TCRs per sample, with a range from roughly 20,000 to 690,600. From the RACE reads, TCRdb called clonotypes with MiXCR, one entry per CDR3 protein. The V and J calls here are based on TCRdb, not the publication. Of about 51,000 distinct CDR3 sequences listed, approximately 9.8% are singletons.

V is TRBV6-1 and J is TRBJ2-7; maybe TRBD2 (6 bases). Here the sequenced sample was whole blood, taken in connection with sensitization to the hapten diphenylcyclopropenone (DPC). The receptor was isolated from a middle-aged woman with alopecia areata. Some clones in this sample may be carry-over from other donors' samples. The CDR3 DNA is TGTGCCAGCAGTCAGGCGGGGAACTCCTACGAGCAGTACTTC. Its translation: CASSQAGNSYEQYF.